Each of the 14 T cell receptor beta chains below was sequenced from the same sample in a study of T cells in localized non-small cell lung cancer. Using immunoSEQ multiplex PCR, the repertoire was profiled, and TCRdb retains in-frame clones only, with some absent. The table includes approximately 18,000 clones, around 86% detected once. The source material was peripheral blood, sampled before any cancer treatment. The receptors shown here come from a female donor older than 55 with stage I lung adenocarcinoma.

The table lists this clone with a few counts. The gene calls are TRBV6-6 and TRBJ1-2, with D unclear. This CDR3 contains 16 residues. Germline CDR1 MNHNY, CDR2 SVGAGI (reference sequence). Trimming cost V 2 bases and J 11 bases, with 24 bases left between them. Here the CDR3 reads CASSYTKKGSNSGYTF. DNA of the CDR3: TGTGCCAGCAGTTACACGAAAAAGGGTTCAAATAGTGGGTACACCTTC.

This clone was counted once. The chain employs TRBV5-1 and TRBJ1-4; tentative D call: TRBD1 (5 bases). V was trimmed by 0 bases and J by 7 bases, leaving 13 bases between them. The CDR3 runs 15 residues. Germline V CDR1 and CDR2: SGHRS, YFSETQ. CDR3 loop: CASSLGDQGSEKLFF. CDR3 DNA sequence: TGCGCCAGCAGCTTGGGTGACCAGGGAAGTGAAAAACTGTTTTTT.

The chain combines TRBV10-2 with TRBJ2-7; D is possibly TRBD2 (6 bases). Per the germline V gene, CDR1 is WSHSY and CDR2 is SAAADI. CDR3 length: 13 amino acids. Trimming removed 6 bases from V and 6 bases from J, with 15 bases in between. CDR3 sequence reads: CASRFYQGGEQYF. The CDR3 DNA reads TGCGCCAGCAGGTTTTACCAGGGAGGCGAGCAGTACTTC.

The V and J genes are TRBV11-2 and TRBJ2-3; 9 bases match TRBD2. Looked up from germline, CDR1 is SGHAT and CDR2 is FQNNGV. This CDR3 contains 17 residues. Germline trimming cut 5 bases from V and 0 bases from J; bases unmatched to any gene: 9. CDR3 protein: CASSPQGLAPSTDTQYF. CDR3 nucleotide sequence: TGTGCCAGCAGCCCTCAGGGACTAGCCCCAAGCACAGATACGCAGTATTTT.

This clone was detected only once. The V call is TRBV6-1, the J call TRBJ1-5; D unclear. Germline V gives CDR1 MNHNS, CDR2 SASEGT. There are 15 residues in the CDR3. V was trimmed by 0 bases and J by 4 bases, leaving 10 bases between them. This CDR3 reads CASSEAAAGNQPQHF. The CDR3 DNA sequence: TGTGCCAGCAGTGAAGCGGCGGCCGGGAATCAGCCCCAGCATTTT.

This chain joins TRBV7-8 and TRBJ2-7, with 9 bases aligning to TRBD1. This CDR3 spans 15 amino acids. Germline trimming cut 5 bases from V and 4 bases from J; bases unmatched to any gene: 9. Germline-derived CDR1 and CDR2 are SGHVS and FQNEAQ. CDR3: CASSVEGTGMYEQYF. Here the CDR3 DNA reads TGTGCCAGCAGCGTAGAGGGGACAGGGATGTACGAGCAGTACTTC.

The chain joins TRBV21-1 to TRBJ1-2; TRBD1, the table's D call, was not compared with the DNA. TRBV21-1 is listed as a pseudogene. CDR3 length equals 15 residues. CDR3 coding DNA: TGTGCCAGCAGCAAAGTCGAGACAGGACGCTATGGCTACACCTTC. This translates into CASSKVETGRYGYTF.

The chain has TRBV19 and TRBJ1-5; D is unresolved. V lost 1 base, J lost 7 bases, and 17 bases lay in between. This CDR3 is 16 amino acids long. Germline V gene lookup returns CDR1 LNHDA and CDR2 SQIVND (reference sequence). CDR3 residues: CASSIGRPRASQPQHF. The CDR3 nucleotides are TGTGCCAGTAGTATAGGACGACCGAGGGCTAGCCAGCCCCAGCATTTT. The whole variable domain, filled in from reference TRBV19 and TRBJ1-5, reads DGGITQSPKYLFRKEGQNVTLSCEQNLNHDAMYWYRQDPGQGLRLIYYSQIVNDFQKGDIAEGYSVSREKKESFPLTVTSAQKNPTAFYLCASSIGRPRASQPQHFGDGTRLSIL.

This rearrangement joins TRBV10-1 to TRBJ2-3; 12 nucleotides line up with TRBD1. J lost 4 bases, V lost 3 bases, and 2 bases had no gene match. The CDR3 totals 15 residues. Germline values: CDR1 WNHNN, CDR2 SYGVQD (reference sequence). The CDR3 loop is CASSEGTGGADTQYF. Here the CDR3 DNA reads TGCGCCAGCAGTGAAGGGACAGGGGGCGCAGATACGCAGTATTTT.

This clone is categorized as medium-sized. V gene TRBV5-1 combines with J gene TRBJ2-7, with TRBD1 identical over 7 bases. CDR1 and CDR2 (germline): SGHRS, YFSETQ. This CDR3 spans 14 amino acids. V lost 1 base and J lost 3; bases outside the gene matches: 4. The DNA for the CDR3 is TGCGCCAGCAGCTTGACAGGGGATCTCTACGAGCAGTACTTC. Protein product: CASSLTGDLYEQYF.

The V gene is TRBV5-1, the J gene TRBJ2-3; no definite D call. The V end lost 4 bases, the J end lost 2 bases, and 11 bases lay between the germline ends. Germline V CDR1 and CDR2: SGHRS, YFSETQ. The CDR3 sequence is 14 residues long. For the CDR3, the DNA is TGCGCCAGCAGCACTTCAGGTGCCACAGATACGCAGTATTTT. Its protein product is CASSTSGATDTQYF.

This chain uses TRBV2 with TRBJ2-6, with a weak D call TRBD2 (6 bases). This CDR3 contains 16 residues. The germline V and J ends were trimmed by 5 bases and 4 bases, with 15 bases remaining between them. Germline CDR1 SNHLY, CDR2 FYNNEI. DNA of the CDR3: TGTGCCAGCAGTCCACTCGGAGGGATGGGGGCCAACGTCCTGACTTTC. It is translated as CASSPLGGMGANVLTF.

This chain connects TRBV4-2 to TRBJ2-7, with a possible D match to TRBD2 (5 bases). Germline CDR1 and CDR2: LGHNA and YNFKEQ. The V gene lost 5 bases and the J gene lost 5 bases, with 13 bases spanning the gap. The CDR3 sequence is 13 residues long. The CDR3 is CASSSVGSDEQYF. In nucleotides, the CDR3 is TGTGCCAGCAGCTCGGTGGGGAGCGACGAGCAGTACTTC.

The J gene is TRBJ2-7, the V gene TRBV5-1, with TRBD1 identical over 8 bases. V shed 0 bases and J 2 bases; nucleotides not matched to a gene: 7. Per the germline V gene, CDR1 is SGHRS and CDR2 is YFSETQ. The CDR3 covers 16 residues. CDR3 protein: CASSLESTGATYEQYF. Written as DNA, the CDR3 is TGCGCCAGCAGCTTGGAATCGACAGGGGCCACCTACGAGCAGTACTTC.